This TCR beta chain was recorded in a study of CD8 T cells in Susac syndrome. The CDR3 extends over 14 amino acids. V lost 6 bases and J lost 4, with 18 bases in between. Germline V gene data show CDR1 as DFQATT and CDR2 as SNEGSKA (reference sequence). Reverse transcription used roughly 0.45 to 1 ug RNA and random hexamers. Amplification of TCR beta CDR3 across 54 Vbeta and 13 Jbeta was performed with immunoSEQ multiplex PCR. Each CDR3 protein gets one entry after TCRdb re-called the immunoSEQ multiplex PCR reads with MiXCR. This table holds 120,000 or so distinct CDR3 sequences, around 94% found once.

Material: CD8+ T cells from PBMCs. This chain joins TRBV20-1 and TRBJ1-2; tentative D call: TRBD1 (5 bases). The sequence was collected from a human donor with Susac syndrome. The CDR3 protein is CSASREGISYGYTF. The CDR3 nucleotides read TGCAGTGCCAGCCGGGAGGGGATCTCCTATGGCTACACCTTC.